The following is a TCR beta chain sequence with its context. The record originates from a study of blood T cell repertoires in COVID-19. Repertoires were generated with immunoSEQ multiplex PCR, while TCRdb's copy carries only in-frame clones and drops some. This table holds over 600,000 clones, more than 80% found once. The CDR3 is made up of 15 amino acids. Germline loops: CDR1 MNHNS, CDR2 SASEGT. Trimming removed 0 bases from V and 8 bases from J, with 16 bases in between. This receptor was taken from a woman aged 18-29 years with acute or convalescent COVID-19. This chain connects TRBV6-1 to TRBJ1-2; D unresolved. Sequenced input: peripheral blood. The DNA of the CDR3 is TGTGCCAGCAGTGAAGCGGGGTGGAGGGATAGCGGCTACACCTTC. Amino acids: CASSEAGWRDSGYTF.